The 32 T cell receptor beta chains listed next were all sequenced from one sample in a study of T cells expressing NK-cell markers. TCRdb reprocessed the 5' RACE reads, keeping one entry per CDR3 protein, no DNA. The listing contains roughly 110,000 distinct CDR3 sequences. The sample consisted of blood T cells: a sorted CD56 or NKG2C T cell subset, CD4+ or CD8+ T cells, or bulk PBMC T cells (not recorded which). The receptors derive from a woman between 18 and 70 years old in good health.

The chain uses TRBV7-2 and TRBJ2-5; checking the TCRdb D call of TRBD2 is not possible without DNA. The CDR3 covers 14 residues. CDR1 is SGHTA and CDR2 is FQGNSA in the germline V gene. The CDR3: CASSPSSGKETQYF.

The chain couples TRBV5-1 to TRBJ2-7. This CDR3 has 13 residues. The germline V gene has CDR1 SGHRS and CDR2 YFSETQ. The chain's CDR3 is CASSLGTFYEQYF.

The J gene is TRBJ2-1, the V gene TRBV29-1; there is no DNA to check the TCRdb D call of TRBD2. Germline-derived CDR1 and CDR2 are SQVTM and ANQGSEA. This CDR3 contains 16 residues. The CDR3 reads CSVQGLATSSYNEQFF.

The chain carries TRBV28 and TRBJ2-1; TCRdb names TRBD1, which stays unverified in the absence of DNA. The CDR3 has 13 residues. The germline gives CDR1 MDHEN, CDR2 SYDVKM. This chain's CDR3 is CASSYRGLNEQFF.

The chain links TRBV11-1 to TRBJ2-1; TCRdb's D call of TRBD1 is untestable without DNA. The V gene's germline CDR1 is SGHAT and CDR2 FQDESV (reference sequence). The CDR3 runs 15 residues. The CDR3 here is CASSLLGAGYNEQFF. Full variable domain (remainder filled in from reference TRBV11-1 and TRBJ2-1): EAEVAQSPRYKITEKSQAVAFWCDPISGHATLYWYRQILGQGPELLVQFQDESVVDDSQLPKDRFSAERLKGVDSTLKIQPAELGDSAMYLCASSLLGAGYNEQFFGPGTRLTVL.

The chain employs TRBV11-2 and TRBJ2-3; lacking DNA, the TRBD2 call made by TCRdb goes unchecked. The germline V gene has CDR1 SGHAT and CDR2 FQNNGV. The CDR3 totals 18 residues. CDR3 loop: CASSLGGGGPLYTDTQYF. The whole variable domain, filled in from reference TRBV11-2 and TRBJ2-3, reads EAGVAQSPRYKIIEKRQSVAFWCNPISGHATLYWYQQILGQGPKLLIQFQNNGVVDDSQLPKDRFSAERLKGVDSTLKIQPAKLEDSAVYLCASSLGGGGPLYTDTQYFGPGTRLTVL.

The CDR3 loop reads CSATGTNYNEQFF. The chain recombines TRBV20-1 with TRBJ2-1; there is no DNA to check the TCRdb D call of TRBD2. Germline V gene lookup returns CDR1 DFQATT and CDR2 SNEGSKA (reference sequence). This CDR3 has 13 amino acids.

The chain carries TRBV29-1 and TRBJ2-2. CDR3 length: 11 amino acids. In germline, CDR1 is SQVTM, CDR2 ANQGSEA. CDR3: CSVEGVGELFF.

This chain links TRBV30 with TRBJ1-1. The CDR3 is made up of 14 amino acids. Germline CDR1 is GTSNPN and CDR2 is SVGIG (reference sequence). The CDR3 sequence: CAWTHGPRASEAFF. Together with reference TRBV30 and TRBJ1-1, the CDR3 gives the full variable domain: SQTIHQWPATLVQPVGSPLSLECTVEGTSNPNLYWYRQAAGRGLQLLFYSVGIGQISSEVPQNLSASRPQDRQFILSSKKLLLSDSGFYLCAWTHGPRASEAFFGQGTRLTVV.

This chain connects TRBV27 to TRBJ2-2; absent DNA, TCRdb's TRBD2 call cannot be checked. Germline assignment: CDR1 MNHEY and CDR2 SMNVEV (reference sequence). This CDR3 is 13 amino acids long. The CDR3 spells CASSFGAGGELFF.

V gene TRBV29-1 combines with J gene TRBJ1-1. Germline CDR1 reads SQVTM; CDR2 reads ANQGSEA. The CDR3 sequence is 11 residues long. CDR3 sequence reads: CSVNRNTEAFF. Filled out from reference TRBV29-1 and TRBJ1-1, the complete variable domain reads SAVISQKPSRDICQRGTSLTIQCQVDSQVTMMFWYRQQPGQSLTLIATANQGSEATYESGFVIDKFPISRPNLTFSTLTVSNMSPEDSSIYLCSVNRNTEAFFGQGTRLTVV.

J is TRBJ2-7 and V is TRBV15; TCRdb names TRBD2, which stays unverified in the absence of DNA. The CDR3 has 15 residues. Germline assignment: CDR1 LNHNV and CDR2 YYDKDF (reference sequence). CDR3: CATSRERASSYEQYF.

The chain uses TRBV4-2 and TRBJ2-6. CDR1 is LGHNA and CDR2 is YNFKEQ in the germline V gene. The CDR3 length is 11 residues. The CDR3 is CARSGANVLTF.

The chain joins TRBV6-2 or TRBV6-3 to TRBJ2-3. The CDR3 sequence is 14 residues long. Germline CDR1 is MNHEY and CDR2 is SVGEGT. CDR3 amino acids: CASSYLASTDTQYF.

This chain uses TRBV7-2 with TRBJ2-1. The CDR3 extends over 16 amino acids. In germline, CDR1 is SGHTA, CDR2 FQGNSA. CDR3 sequence reads: CASSPGRTGPYNEQFF.

The rearrangement links TRBV15 to TRBJ2-7; checking the TCRdb D call of TRBD1 is not possible without DNA. Germline CDR1 and CDR2: LNHNV and YYDKDF (reference sequence). The CDR3 totals 14 residues. This CDR3 reads CATSRALGSYEQYF. Full variable domain (remainder filled in from reference TRBV15 and TRBJ2-7): DAMVIQNPRYQVTQFGKPVTLSCSQTLNHNVMYWYQQKSSQAPKLLFHYYDKDFNNEADTPDNFQSRRPNTSFCFLDIRSPGLGDTAMYLCATSRALGSYEQYFGPGTRLTVT.

This rearrangement joins TRBV6-2 or TRBV6-3 to TRBJ2-1; TCRdb's D call, TRBD2, is unchecked because there is no DNA. The CDR3 is made up of 13 amino acids. Germline V gives CDR1 MNHEY, CDR2 SVGEGT. The CDR3 is CASSATSPHEQFF.

The CDR3 spells CATSRDFGEETQYF. The chain links TRBV15 to TRBJ2-5. Germline V lookup: CDR1 LNHNV, CDR2 YYDKDF (reference sequence). CDR3 length equals 14 residues.

The chain employs TRBV4-1 and TRBJ1-1; TCRdb lists TRBD1, though no DNA is available to test this call. This CDR3 contains 14 residues. In germline, CDR1 is MGHRA, CDR2 YSYEKL. The CDR3 loop reads CASSLFQGDTEAFF.

The chain is built from TRBV7-8 and TRBJ2-2; there is no DNA to check the TCRdb D call of TRBD1. CDR1 is SGHVS and CDR2 is FQNEAQ in the germline V gene. The CDR3 is made up of 15 amino acids. Here the CDR3 reads CASSARTGNTGELFF.

V is TRBV24-1 and J is TRBJ2-2. This CDR3 is 11 amino acids long. Germline-derived CDR1 and CDR2 are KGHDR and SFDVKD. The CDR3: CATRDSGELFF.

The rearrangement joins TRBV7-9 to TRBJ2-2; lacking DNA, the TRBD1 call made by TCRdb goes unchecked. Germline lookup yields CDR1 SEHNR and CDR2 FQNEAQ (reference sequence). The CDR3 runs to 15 residues. CDR3 loop: CASSSRGLNTGELFF.

The chain joins TRBV12-3 or TRBV12-4 to TRBJ2-7; TCRdb reports TRBD1, a call that lacks DNA to check it against. CDR3 length: 16 amino acids. The CDR3 protein is CASSPGPTTGAYEQYF.

The chain is built from TRBV11-2 and TRBJ2-7; TCRdb's D call, TRBD2, is unchecked because there is no DNA. The V gene's germline CDR1 is SGHAT and CDR2 FQNNGV. The CDR3 totals 14 residues. The CDR3 sequence is CASSPWRESYEQYF.

This chain joins TRBV25-1 and TRBJ2-3. The CDR3 length is 12 residues. Germline values: CDR1 MGHDK, CDR2 SYGVNS. Here the CDR3 reads CASSVFTDTQYF. Filled out from reference TRBV25-1 and TRBJ2-3, the complete variable domain reads EADIYQTPRYLVIGTGKKITLECSQTMGHDKMYWYQQDPGMELHLIHYSYGVNSTEKGDLSSESTVSRIRTEHFPLTLESARPSHTSQYLCASSVFTDTQYFGPGTRLTVL.

The chain carries TRBV5-5 and TRBJ2-1; the D call from TCRdb, TRBD1, cannot be confirmed without DNA. This CDR3 is 15 amino acids long. Looked up from germline, CDR1 is SGHKS and CDR2 is YYEKEE (reference sequence). The CDR3 region is CASSPPLGGHNEQFF.

V and J are TRBV5-6 and TRBJ2-1; TCRdb picks TRBD1, but there is no DNA to check that call. The CDR3 loop spans 15 amino acids. From germline, CDR1 is SGHDT and CDR2 YYEEEE. This CDR3 is CASSPGTDSYNEQFF.

Here the CDR3 reads CASSFVSGGVNTDTQYF. The rearrangement joins TRBV6-5 to TRBJ2-3; TCRdb gives TRBD1 as the D gene, but with no DNA this cannot be confirmed. The germline V gene encodes CDR1 MNHEY and CDR2 SVGAGI. The CDR3 runs 17 residues.

V usage is TRBV3-1 and J usage is TRBJ2-1; TCRdb's D call, TRBD2, is unchecked because there is no DNA. The CDR3 sequence is 17 residues long. The germline V gene encodes CDR1 LGHDT and CDR2 YNNKEL (reference sequence). CDR3 loop: CASSHTLAGALYNEQFF.

The chain employs TRBV29-1 and TRBJ2-5; with no DNA, the TCRdb D assignment of TRBD1 cannot be verified. CDR3 size: 12 residues. Germline V lookup: CDR1 SQVTM, CDR2 ANQGSEA. CDR3 in amino acids: CSVVGLQETQYF.

The V and J genes are TRBV4-3 and TRBJ1-2; the TCRdb D gene call, TRBD1, has no DNA to confirm it. The CDR3 is 15 amino acids. The V gene's germline CDR1 is LGHNA and CDR2 YSLEER. The CDR3 loop is CASSQERGGYYGYTF.

V is TRBV4-3 and J is TRBJ1-2; with no DNA, the TCRdb D assignment of TRBD1 cannot be verified. CDR1 and CDR2 from the germline V gene are LGHNA and YSLEER. The CDR3 totals 17 residues. CDR3 sequence: CASSQEARGRVNYGYTF.